This T cell receptor beta chain originates from a study of T cell responses to AZD1222 COVID-19 vaccine. TCRdb keeps only in-frame clones here, not all; method: immunoSEQ multiplex PCR. Here the sample spans tens of thousands of clones, almost 90% being singletons. Concerning this clone: The target antigen is unknown.

Trimming took 6 bases from V and 8 from J, leaving 10 bases between them. The CDR3 contains 11 residues. From germline, CDR1 is MNHEY and CDR2 SVGAGI. Study-wide findings and caveats: AZD1222 recipients seropositive at baseline numbered only five or six.

The sequencing used peripheral blood, collected on day 0 of MenACWY control vaccination. This chain joins TRBV6-5 and TRBJ1-1, with D unclear. The origin of this receptor is an adult in good health. The CDR3 sequence is CASRAAIEAFF. The CDR3 nucleotides are TGTGCCAGCAGGGCGGCGATAGAAGCTTTCTTT.